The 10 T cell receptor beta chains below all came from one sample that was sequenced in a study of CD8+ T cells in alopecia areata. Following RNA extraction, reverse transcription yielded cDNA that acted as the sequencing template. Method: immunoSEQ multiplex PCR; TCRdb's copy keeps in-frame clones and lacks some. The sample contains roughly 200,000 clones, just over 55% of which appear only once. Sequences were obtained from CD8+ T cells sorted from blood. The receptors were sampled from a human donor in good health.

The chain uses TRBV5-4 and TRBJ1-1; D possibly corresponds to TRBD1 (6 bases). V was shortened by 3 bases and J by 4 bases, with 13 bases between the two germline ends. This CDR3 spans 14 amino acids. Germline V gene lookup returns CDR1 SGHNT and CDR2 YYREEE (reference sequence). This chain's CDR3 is CASSSVTGFTEAFF. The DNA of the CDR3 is TGTGCCAGCAGCTCAGTAACAGGGTTCACTGAAGCTTTCTTT.

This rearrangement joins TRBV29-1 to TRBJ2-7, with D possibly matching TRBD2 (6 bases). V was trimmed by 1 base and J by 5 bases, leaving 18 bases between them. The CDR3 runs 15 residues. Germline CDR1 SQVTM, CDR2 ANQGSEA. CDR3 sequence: CSVEGRDGRGHEQYF. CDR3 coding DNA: TGCAGCGTTGAAGGGAGGGACGGCCGTGGGCACGAGCAGTACTTC.

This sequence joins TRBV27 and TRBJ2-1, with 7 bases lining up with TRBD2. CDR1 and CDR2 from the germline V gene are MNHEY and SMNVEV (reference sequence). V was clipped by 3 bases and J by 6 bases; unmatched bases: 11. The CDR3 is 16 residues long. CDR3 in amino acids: CASSLREGPGVNEQFF. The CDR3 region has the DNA TGTGCCAGCAGTTTGAGGGAGGGGCCCGGGGTCAATGAGCAGTTCTTC.

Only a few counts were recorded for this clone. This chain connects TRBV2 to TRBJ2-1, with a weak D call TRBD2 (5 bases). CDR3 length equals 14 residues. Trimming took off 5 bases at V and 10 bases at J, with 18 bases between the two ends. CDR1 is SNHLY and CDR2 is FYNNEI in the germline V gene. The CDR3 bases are TGTGCCAGCAGTCCCATAGAGCGGAAAGGAGAGCAGTTCTTC. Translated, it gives CASSPIERKGEQFF.

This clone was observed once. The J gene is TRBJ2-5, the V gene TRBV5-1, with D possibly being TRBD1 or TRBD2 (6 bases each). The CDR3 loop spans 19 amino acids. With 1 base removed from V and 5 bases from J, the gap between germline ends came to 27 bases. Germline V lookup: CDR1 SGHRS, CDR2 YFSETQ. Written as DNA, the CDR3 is TGCGCCAGCAGCTTGCTGGGATCAGTCGGGGGCCGCCGGGAGGAGACCCAGTACTTC. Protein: CASSLLGSVGGRREETQYF.

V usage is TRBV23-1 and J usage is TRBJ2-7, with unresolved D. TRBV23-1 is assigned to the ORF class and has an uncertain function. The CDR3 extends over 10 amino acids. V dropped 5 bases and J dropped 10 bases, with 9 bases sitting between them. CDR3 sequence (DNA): TGCGCCAGCAGTACCTTTCATCAGTACTTC. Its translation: CASSTFHQYF.

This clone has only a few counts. The CDR3 bases are TGCAGCGTTGAAGAGCAAAACACCATATATTTT. It yields the protein CSVEEQNTIYF. The chain is built from TRBV29-1 and TRBJ1-3; the D is unclear. Germline loops: CDR1 SQVTM, CDR2 ANQGSEA. The CDR3 has 11 amino acids. Trimming took 0 bases from V and 6 from J, leaving 3 bases between them.

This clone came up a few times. DNA for the CDR3: TGCGCCAGCCAGCGAGGACTTGAAGCTTTCTTT. Translated: CASQRGLEAFF. The chain joins TRBV4-1 to TRBJ1-1, with D unresolved. Trimming left V 8 bases short and J 7 bases short, with 11 bases between. The CDR3 extends over 11 amino acids. From germline, CDR1 is MGHRA and CDR2 YSYEKL.

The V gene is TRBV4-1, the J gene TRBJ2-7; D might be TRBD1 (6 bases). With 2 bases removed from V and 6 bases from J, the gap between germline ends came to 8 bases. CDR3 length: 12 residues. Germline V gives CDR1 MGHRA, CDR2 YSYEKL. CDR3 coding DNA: TGCGCCAGCAGCCAAACAGGGCGCGAGCAGTACTTC. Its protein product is CASSQTGREQYF.

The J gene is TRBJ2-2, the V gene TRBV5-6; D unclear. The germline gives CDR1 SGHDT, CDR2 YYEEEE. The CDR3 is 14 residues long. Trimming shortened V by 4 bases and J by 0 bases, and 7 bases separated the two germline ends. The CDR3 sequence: CASSPEANTGELFF. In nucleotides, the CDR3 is TGTGCCAGCAGCCCAGAGGCGAACACCGGGGAGCTGTTTTTT. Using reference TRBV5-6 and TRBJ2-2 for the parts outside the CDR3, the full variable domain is DAGVTQSPTHLIKTRGQQVTLRCSPKSGHDTVSWYQQALGQGPQFIFQYYEEEERQRGNFPDRFSGHQFPNYSSELNVNALLLGDSALYLCASSPEANTGELFFGEGSRLTVL.